The clone carrying this T cell receptor beta chain turned up a few times. No antigen is known for it. The entry originates in a study of identical twins. Findings and limits, study-wide: Rather than following the same donors, the conclusions depended on cross-sectional statistical analysis.

All of the donors were Caucasians in good health. TCRdb independently ran MiXCR on the 5' RACE reads; one entry per CDR3 protein. The sample carries around 500,000 distinct CDR3 sequences, more than 13% recorded once. Germline CDR1 reads SNHLY; CDR2 reads FYNNEI. The CDR3 extends over 14 amino acids. Deletions cut 6 bases from V and 6 bases from J, with 15 bases between. These data were also filed under a second study, of yellow fever vaccine responses in identical twins.

V and J are TRBV2 and TRBJ2-1, with D maybe TRBD2 (5 bases). The sequenced sample was CD4+ T cells sorted from blood. The sequence derives from a woman under 30 in good health. The CDR3 DNA sequence: TGTGCCAGCAGGGTGGTGCGCGGGTCCAATGAGCAGTTCTTC. Encoded protein: CASRVVRGSNEQFF.